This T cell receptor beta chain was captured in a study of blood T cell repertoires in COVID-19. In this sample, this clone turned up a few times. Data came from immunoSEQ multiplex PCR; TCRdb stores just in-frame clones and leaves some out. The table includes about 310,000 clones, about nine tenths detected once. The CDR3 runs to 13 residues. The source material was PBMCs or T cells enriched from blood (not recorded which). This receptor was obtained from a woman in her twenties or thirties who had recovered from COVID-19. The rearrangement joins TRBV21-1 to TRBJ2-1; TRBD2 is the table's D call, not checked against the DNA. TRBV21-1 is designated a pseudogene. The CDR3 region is CASSPRSESEQFF. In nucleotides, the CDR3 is TGTGCCAGCAGCCCGAGGTCTGAGAGTGAGCAGTTCTTC.